The entry below gives a single T cell receptor beta chain sequence along with its context. Amplification used 60 Vbeta primers and 13 Jbeta primers. Only in-frame clones appear in the TCRdb table, and some are missing; sequencing was by immunoSEQ multiplex PCR. The table lists approximately 190,000 clones, roughly 13% of them singletons. The data were taken from a study of cytomegalovirus exposure and HLA in healthy donors. The sequence was obtained from a man aged 45 to 65 in good health and CMV-seropositive. Sample: PBMCs.

The CDR3 loop reads CASSLSRLTDTQYF. CDR3 sequence (DNA): TGTGCCAGCAGCTTATCCAGGCTCACAGATACGCAGTATTTT. The chain combines TRBV11-2 with TRBJ2-3; the D is unclear. V shed 2 bases and J shed 2 bases, with 8 bases lying between them. The germline gives CDR1 SGHAT, CDR2 FQNNGV. The CDR3 runs to 14 residues. Filled out from reference TRBV11-2 and TRBJ2-3, the complete variable domain reads EAGVAQSPRYKIIEKRQSVAFWCNPISGHATLYWYQQILGQGPKLLIQFQNNGVVDDSQLPKDRFSAERLKGVDSTLKIQPAKLEDSAVYLCASSLSRLTDTQYFGPGTRLTVL.